Each of the 23 T cell receptor beta chains below was sequenced from the same sample in a study of control samples from healthy donors and cancer patients. The data were produced by immunoSEQ multiplex PCR, yet TCRdb's version contains in-frame clones alone and is incomplete. The repertoire holds around 140,000 clones, with 85% to 90% as singletons. Sequenced: PBMCs. Source of these receptors: a man in his fifties or sixties with head and neck cancer.

The V and J genes are TRBV6-5 and TRBJ1-4; D is ambiguous. This CDR3 has 14 amino acids. The V and J ends lost 6 bases and 8 bases respectively, with 16 bases between them. Germline CDR1 MNHEY, CDR2 SVGAGI. This CDR3 is CASSLVGNREKLFF. In DNA, the CDR3 is TGTGCCAGCAGCCTGGTGGGAAACCGAGAAAAACTGTTTTTT.

The chain links TRBV18 to TRBJ1-2; D possibly corresponds to TRBD1 (5 bases). The germline V gene has CDR1 KGHSH and CDR2 LQKENI. The CDR3 consists of 13 residues. V gave up 3 bases and J gave up 0 bases, with 5 bases separating them. As DNA, the CDR3 is TGTGCCAGCTCACCGGACACTAACTATGGCTACACCTTC. Residues: CASSPDTNYGYTF. The whole variable domain, filled in from reference TRBV18 and TRBJ1-2, reads NAGVMQNPRHLVRRRGQEARLRCSPMKGHSHVYWYRQLPEEGLKFMVYLQKENIIDESGMPKERFSAEFPKEGPSILRIQQVVRGDSAAYFCASSPDTNYGYTFGSGTRLTVV.

Remarks on this clone: Within the sample, other DNA sequences also encode this same CDR3. This sequence joins TRBV19 and TRBJ1-4; perhaps TRBD1 as D (5 bases). This CDR3 spans 15 amino acids. In germline, CDR1 is LNHDA, CDR2 SQIVND (reference sequence). Trimming pared 3 bases from V and 0 bases from J, leaving 8 bases between. The CDR3 coding sequence is TGTGCCAGTAGTATGGGGACGGCAACTAATGAAAAACTGTTTTTT. Protein: CASSMGTATNEKLFF.

This chain joins TRBV5-1 and TRBJ1-1, with D tentatively TRBD1 (5 bases). The V end lost 1 base, the J end lost 1 base, and 8 bases lay between the germline ends. The CDR3 is made up of 14 amino acids. Germline CDR1 SGHRS, CDR2 YFSETQ. The CDR3 nucleotides read TGCGCCAGCAGCTTGCTTAGGGGGAACACTGAAGCTTTCTTT. This gives the protein CASSLLRGNTEAFF.

This clone was seen a single time. The chain links TRBV30 to TRBJ2-1, with TRBD1 matching over 7 bases. The V segment lost 3 bases and the J segment 0 bases; nucleotides outside the gene matches: 14. The CDR3 spans 18 residues. CDR1 GTSNPN and CDR2 SVGIG come from the germline V gene (reference sequence). CDR3 sequence reads: CAWSSRPKTGSSYNEQFF. The CDR3 nucleotides read TGTGCCTGGAGCTCCCGGCCCAAGACAGGGAGCTCCTACAATGAGCAGTTCTTC.

The CDR3 DNA reads as TGTGCCAGCAGCATCCGCCAGGGCCTACAAGAGACCCAGTACTTC. This codes for CASSIRQGLQETQYF. The chain combines TRBV7-9 with TRBJ2-5, with D maybe TRBD1 (5 bases). The CDR3 runs 15 residues. Between the trimmed V and J ends, which lost 5 bases and 2 bases, there was a span of 15 bases. Germline loops: CDR1 SEHNR, CDR2 FQNEAQ (reference sequence).

The chain is built from TRBV2 and TRBJ1-5; a possible D gene is TRBD1 (6 bases). The CDR3 runs to 16 residues. Germline V gene lookup returns CDR1 SNHLY and CDR2 FYNNEI. Trimming shortened V by 8 bases and J by 4 bases, and 21 bases separated the two germline ends. CDR3 nucleotides: TGTGCCAGCCGCCCCACGCAGGGGTCCCAAAATCAGCCCCAGCATTTT. It codes for CASRPTQGSQNQPQHF.

J is TRBJ2-5 and V is TRBV24-1; 7 bases match TRBD2. The V segment lost 6 bases and the J segment 3 bases; nucleotides outside the gene matches: 3. The germline V gene encodes CDR1 KGHDR and CDR2 SFDVKD. This CDR3 contains 13 residues. The CDR3 loop reads CATSTAGEETQYF. The CDR3 DNA follows: TGTGCCACCAGTACGGCGGGAGAAGAGACCCAGTACTTC.

V usage is TRBV7-2 and J usage is TRBJ2-1, with 9 bases matching TRBD2. CDR1 and CDR2 from the germline V gene are SGHTA and FQGNSA. There are 15 residues in the CDR3. V shed 3 bases, J shed 1 base, and the junction held 1 base outside the gene matches. This chain's CDR3 is CASSFLAGSYNEQFF. The DNA for the CDR3 is TGTGCCAGCAGCTTCCTAGCGGGATCCTACAATGAGCAGTTCTTC.

V gene TRBV6-5 combines with J gene TRBJ2-3; D is unresolved. The CDR3 spans 14 residues. V shed 5 bases and J shed 3 bases, with 12 bases lying between them. CDR1 and CDR2 from the germline V gene are MNHEY and SVGAGI. The CDR3 nucleotides are TGTGCCAGCAGTCCACCCGGGCCAACAGATACGCAGTATTTT. Its translation: CASSPPGPTDTQYF.

This chain joins TRBV4-1 and TRBJ1-5; D remains ambiguous. V gave up 3 bases and J gave up 0 bases, with 15 bases separating them. CDR3 length: 17 amino acids. CDR1 is MGHRA and CDR2 is YSYEKL in the germline V gene. CDR3 sequence: CASSQVPPGSSNQPQHF. The CDR3 DNA follows: TGCGCCAGCAGCCAGGTGCCCCCGGGGAGTAGCAATCAGCCCCAGCATTTT.

The CDR3: CASSYSIQGNTEAFF. In DNA form, the CDR3 reads TGTGCCAGCAGTTACTCGATACAGGGGAACACTGAAGCTTTCTTT. The chain recombines TRBV6-6 with TRBJ1-1, with D possibly TRBD1 on 6 matching bases. The CDR3 consists of 15 residues. Germline CDR1 reads MNHNY; CDR2 reads SVGAGI (reference sequence). Trimming took 0 bases from V and 1 from J, leaving 9 bases between them.

The chain uses TRBV18 and TRBJ1-3; D ambiguous. CDR3 length: 13 amino acids. With 0 bases removed from V and 1 base from J, the gap between germline ends came to 1 base. The germline V gene has CDR1 KGHSH and CDR2 LQKENI. CDR3 nucleotides: TGTGCCAGCTCACCACCGTCTGGAAACACCATATATTTT. This sequence encodes CASSPPSGNTIYF.

Concerning this clone itself: An end of the junction does not agree with germline; a read error may underlie this. The V and J genes are TRBV7-9 and TRBJ1-2; maybe TRBD1 (5 bases). The CDR3 has 13 residues. Germline V gene data show CDR1 as SEHNR and CDR2 as FQNEAQ (reference sequence). CDR3 DNA sequence: TGTGCCAGCAGCCTAGCGGGGTTGACAGATGCCACCTTC. Encoded protein: CASSLAGLTDATF.

The chain combines TRBV2 with TRBJ1-5, with D perhaps matching TRBD1 (5 bases). Germline V lookup: CDR1 SNHLY, CDR2 FYNNEI. The V gene lost 2 bases and the J gene lost 3 bases, with 11 bases spanning the gap. The CDR3 is 15 amino acids. For the CDR3, the DNA is TGTGCCAGCAGTGAATTCTCAGGGCACAATCAGCCCCAGCATTTT. This translates into CASSEFSGHNQPQHF.

This clone was seen just once. V and J are TRBV29-1 and TRBJ2-5, with 13 bases that match TRBD2. J lost 5 bases, V lost 3 bases, and 12 bases had no gene match. Germline V lookup: CDR1 SQVTM, CDR2 ANQGSEA. The CDR3 totals 17 residues. CDR3 nucleotide sequence: TGCAGCGTTGAGACTAGCGGGGGGCGCCACTATGGGGAGACCCAGTACTTC. As protein: CSVETSGGRHYGETQYF.

This sequence joins TRBV6-5 and TRBJ1-2; TRBD1 aligns across 8 bases. Losses at the gene ends were 4 bases for V and 8 bases for J; bases not matched to a gene: 3. Per the germline V gene, CDR1 is MNHEY and CDR2 is SVGAGI. The CDR3 is 12 amino acids. The DNA for the CDR3 is TGTGCCAGCAGTTCACAGGGGGACGGCTACACCTTC. Its protein product is CASSSQGDGYTF.

The CDR3 DNA is TGTGCCAGCAGTTTCACAGGGATTAATTCACCCCTCCACTTT. Its protein is CASSFTGINSPLHF. The chain is built from TRBV28 and TRBJ1-6; TRBD1 is a possible D gene (6 bases). V gave up 3 bases and J gave up 6 bases, with 9 bases separating them. Germline V lookup: CDR1 MDHEN, CDR2 SYDVKM. CDR3 size: 14 residues. The whole variable domain, filled in from reference TRBV28 and TRBJ1-6, reads DVKVTQSSRYLVKRTGEKVFLECVQDMDHENMFWYRQDPGLGLRLIYFSYDVKMKEKGDIPEGYSVSREKKERFSLILESASTNQTSMYLCASSFTGINSPLHFGNGTRLTVT.

This rearrangement joins TRBV24-1 to TRBJ1-1; TRBD1 matches at 8 bases. The V and J ends lost 6 bases and 0 bases, in that order; junction bases with no gene match: 2. The length of the CDR3 is 14 residues. CDR1 is KGHDR and CDR2 is SFDVKD in the germline V gene. The chain's CDR3 is CATSSGGMNTEAFF. DNA for the CDR3: TGTGCCACCAGTTCAGGGGGCATGAACACTGAAGCTTTCTTT.

V gene TRBV5-1 combines with J gene TRBJ2-3; D ambiguous. V dropped 5 bases and J dropped 4 bases, with 8 bases sitting between them. The CDR3 is made up of 12 amino acids. CDR1 SGHRS and CDR2 YFSETQ come from the germline V gene. The CDR3 sequence: CASRISADTQYF. CDR3 nucleotides: TGCGCCAGCAGAATCAGCGCAGATACGCAGTATTTT.

The chain uses TRBV28 and TRBJ2-1; D not certain. Germline V lookup: CDR1 MDHEN, CDR2 SYDVKM. V was cut by 7 bases and J by 4 bases, with 11 bases left in between. The CDR3 covers 13 residues. CDR3 region: CASTTDGYNEQFF. In nucleotides, the CDR3 is TGTGCCAGCACCACTGACGGATACAATGAGCAGTTCTTC.

This chain joins TRBV11-2 and TRBJ2-1; 10 bases are a match to TRBD2. V was pared by 5 bases and J by 1 base, with 14 bases of the junction left unmatched. This CDR3 contains 19 residues. Germline lookup yields CDR1 SGHAT and CDR2 FQNNGV. CDR3 residues: CASSQSGGAGFRSYNEQFF. CDR3 sequence (DNA): TGTGCCAGCAGCCAGAGCGGGGGGGCCGGTTTTAGGTCCTACAATGAGCAGTTCTTC.

Points on this clone: In the same sample, other DNA sequences code for this CDR3. The rearrangement links TRBV3-1 (or the pseudogene TRBV3-2) to TRBJ1-1; D ambiguous. In germline, CDR1 is LGHDT, CDR2 YNNKEL (reference sequence). V gave up 1 base and J gave up 2 bases, with 8 bases separating them. CDR3 length equals 14 residues. The DNA for the CDR3 is TGTGCCAGCAGCCAAGGAGGCCGTAACACTGAAGCTTTCTTT. This codes for CASSQGGRNTEAFF.